Listed below are T cell receptor beta chains from one sample, sequenced in a study of PD-1 blockade in mismatch repair-deficient tumors. The protocol was immunoSEQ multiplex PCR, while the TCRdb copy is restricted to in-frame clones and leaves out a portion. The data hold some 120,000 clones, with 85% to 90% observed a single time. Sample: peripheral blood, taken 44 weeks after starting pembrolizumab. The origin of the receptors is an adult with mismatch repair-deficient cancer. Both conserved end residues are part of each CDR3. Fields, in order: D gene, J gene, clone size, V gene, CDR3 protein, CDR3 DNA. D genes are given only for firm matches. Size values are once, few and many counts, or a class for expanded clones, and some rows have none.

d_call: TRBD2
j_call: TRBJ2-7
clone_size: few
v_call: TRBV19
cdr3_aa: CASSPLAGRSYEQYF
cdr3_nt: TGTGCCAGTAGCCCACTAGCGGGCCGGTCCTACGAGCAGTACTTC

d_call: .
j_call: TRBJ2-1
clone_size: .
v_call: TRBV27
cdr3_aa: CASSPYSQGNEQFF
cdr3_nt: TGTGCCAGCAGTCCTTATAGTCAGGGGAATGAGCAGTTCTTC

d_call: .
j_call: TRBJ2-7
clone_size: .
v_call: TRBV11-2
cdr3_aa: CASSLESRYEQYF
cdr3_nt: TGTGCCAGCAGCTTAGAGTCCAGGTACGAGCAGTACTTC

d_call: TRBD2
j_call: TRBJ2-7
clone_size: .
v_call: TRBV10-3
cdr3_aa: CAISEPRLAGGPYEQYF
cdr3_nt: TGTGCCATCAGTGAGCCGAGGCTAGCGGGAGGGCCCTACGAGCAGTACTTC

d_call: .
j_call: TRBJ2-1
clone_size: .
v_call: TRBV10-3
cdr3_aa: CAINDRVGEQFF
cdr3_nt: TGTGCCATCAACGATCGCGTCGGTGAGCAGTTCTTC

d_call: .
j_call: TRBJ2-7
clone_size: once
v_call: TRBV6-5
cdr3_aa: CASSYGKGPMEQYF
cdr3_nt: TGTGCCAGCAGTTACGGGAAGGGCCCCATGGAGCAGTACTTC

d_call: TRBD1
j_call: TRBJ2-7
clone_size: once
v_call: TRBV2
cdr3_aa: CASSEPLTGGSGEQYF
cdr3_nt: TGTGCCAGCAGTGAACCTCTAACAGGGGGCAGTGGTGAGCAGTACTTC

d_call: .
j_call: TRBJ2-5
clone_size: .
v_call: TRBV28
cdr3_aa: CASSSRLTGGYAQETQYF
cdr3_nt: TGTGCCAGCAGCAGCCGCCTCACGGGGGGCTATGCCCAAGAGACCCAGTACTTC

d_call: .
j_call: TRBJ2-7
clone_size: .
v_call: TRBV6-6
cdr3_aa: CASTIDRANEQYF
cdr3_nt: TGTGCCAGCACCATAGACAGAGCTAACGAGCAGTACTTC

d_call: TRBD2
j_call: TRBJ2-2
clone_size: many
v_call: TRBV6-1
cdr3_aa: CASSEGAGGPTGELFF
cdr3_nt: TGTGCCAGCAGTGAAGGGGCGGGAGGGCCCACCGGGGAGCTGTTTTTT

d_call: TRBD2
j_call: TRBJ2-3
clone_size: .
v_call: TRBV6-6
cdr3_aa: CASSYSGSPDTQYF
cdr3_nt: TGTGCCAGCAGTTATAGCGGGAGCCCAGATACGCAGTATTTT

d_call: TRBD1
j_call: TRBJ1-2
clone_size: .
v_call: TRBV5-1
cdr3_aa: CASSKDRDRGYTF
cdr3_nt: TGCGCCAGCAGCAAGGACAGGGATCGGGGCTACACCTTC

d_call: .
j_call: TRBJ2-2
clone_size: .
v_call: TRBV19
cdr3_aa: CASSIAVTGELFF
cdr3_nt: TGTGCCAGTAGTATAGCGGTTACCGGGGAGCTGTTTTTT

d_call: TRBD1
j_call: TRBJ1-1
clone_size: .
v_call: TRBV7-8
cdr3_aa: CASSRDRMGGTAEAFF
cdr3_nt: TGTGCCAGCAGCAGGGACAGGATGGGTGGGACAGCTGAAGCTTTCTTT

d_call: .
j_call: TRBJ1-2
clone_size: .
v_call: TRBV21-1
cdr3_aa: CASSTKKEGRRNYGYTF
cdr3_nt: TGTGCCAGCAGCACGAAGAAAGAAGGACGGCGTAACTATGGCTACACCTTC